Listed below are T cell receptor beta chains from one sample, sequenced in a study of Graves' ophthalmopathy and Graves' hyperthyroidism. One entry per CDR3 protein, called by TCRdb with MiXCR from the multiplex PCR reads. The table has 300,000 to 500,000 distinct CDR3 sequences, 15% seen once; the top ten hold around 6.6%. The specimen was peripheral blood. Every receptor here comes from a woman under 30 with stable Graves' hyperthyroidism. Both conserved end residues are part of each CDR3. A D gene is named only where the DNA matches it firmly.

CDR3 length: 16; V gene: TRBV12-3/TRBV12-4; D gene: TRBD1; J gene: TRBJ2-2; CDR3 protein: CASTESPGQSTGELFF
CDR3 length: 14; V gene: TRBV7-3; D gene: .; J gene: TRBJ1-1; CDR3 protein: CASSLTGVKTEAFF
CDR3 length: 16; V gene: TRBV12-3/TRBV12-4; D gene: .; J gene: TRBJ1-2; CDR3 protein: CASTLLQQGPTIGYTF
CDR3 length: 13; V gene: TRBV3-1; D gene: .; J gene: TRBJ2-3; CDR3 protein: CASSRGRTDTQYF
CDR3 length: 16; V gene: TRBV11-3; D gene: TRBD1; J gene: TRBJ2-4; CDR3 protein: CASSLKGALAKNIKYF
CDR3 length: 16; V gene: TRBV27; D gene: .; J gene: TRBJ1-1; CDR3 protein: CASSLYQGGLNTEAFF
CDR3 length: 14; V gene: TRBV11-2; D gene: .; J gene: TRBJ2-2; CDR3 protein: CASSRDISTGELFF
CDR3 length: 14; V gene: TRBV5-8; D gene: TRBD1; J gene: TRBJ1-5; CDR3 protein: CASTLGQGPQPQHF
CDR3 length: 16; V gene: TRBV10-2; D gene: .; J gene: TRBJ2-7; CDR3 protein: CASSSHGGTATYEQYF
CDR3 length: 15; V gene: TRBV6-1; D gene: .; J gene: TRBJ1-6; CDR3 protein: CASGAQGFYNSPLHF
CDR3 length: 11; V gene: TRBV12-3/TRBV12-4; D gene: .; J gene: TRBJ2-7; CDR3 protein: CASSLTYEQYF
CDR3 length: 18; V gene: TRBV12-3/TRBV12-4; D gene: TRBD1; J gene: TRBJ1-1; CDR3 protein: CASSYRDRGLIMNTEAFF
CDR3 length: 16; V gene: TRBV24-1; D gene: TRBD1; J gene: TRBJ2-3; CDR3 protein: CATSATGGGSWDTQYF
CDR3 length: 12; V gene: TRBV6-1; D gene: .; J gene: TRBJ2-7; CDR3 protein: CASSDYIYEQYF
CDR3 length: 14; V gene: TRBV5-1; D gene: .; J gene: TRBJ1-1; CDR3 protein: CASSGVEGSTEAFF
CDR3 length: 12; V gene: TRBV12-3/TRBV12-4; D gene: .; J gene: TRBJ1-5; CDR3 protein: CASSLKYQPQHF
CDR3 length: 17; V gene: TRBV4-1; D gene: .; J gene: TRBJ1-2; CDR3 protein: CASSQDHALWQNYGYTF
CDR3 length: 16; V gene: TRBV7-8; D gene: .; J gene: TRBJ2-7; CDR3 protein: CASSLAVAGVIYEQYF
CDR3 length: 14; V gene: TRBV5-1; D gene: .; J gene: TRBJ1-1; CDR3 protein: CASSWRGRDTEAFF
CDR3 length: 19; V gene: TRBV6-2/TRBV6-3; D gene: TRBD1; J gene: TRBJ2-6; CDR3 protein: CASSLGTGTVHSGANVLTF
CDR3 length: 13; V gene: TRBV12-3/TRBV12-4; D gene: .; J gene: TRBJ2-5; CDR3 protein: CASSFEVQGTQYF
CDR3 length: 15; V gene: TRBV11-2; D gene: TRBD1; J gene: TRBJ2-5; CDR3 protein: CASSSISGGQETQYF
CDR3 length: 14; V gene: TRBV19; D gene: .; J gene: TRBJ1-5; CDR3 protein: CASSIGRINQPQHF
CDR3 length: 15; V gene: TRBV18; D gene: TRBD1; J gene: TRBJ2-7; CDR3 protein: CASSPSRDSPYEQYF
CDR3 length: 16; V gene: TRBV28; D gene: .; J gene: TRBJ1-1; CDR3 protein: CASSTPGRNMNTEAFF
CDR3 length: 15; V gene: TRBV10-3; D gene: .; J gene: TRBJ2-7; CDR3 protein: CAISEDRRASYEQYF
CDR3 length: 15; V gene: TRBV7-2; D gene: TRBD2; J gene: TRBJ2-2; CDR3 protein: CASSSSGGRAGELFF
CDR3 length: 14; V gene: TRBV7-8; D gene: .; J gene: TRBJ2-7; CDR3 protein: CASSLKVNGYEQYF
CDR3 length: 12; V gene: TRBV6-2/TRBV6-3; D gene: .; J gene: TRBJ2-7; CDR3 protein: CASSIVLGEQYF
CDR3 length: 16; V gene: TRBV7-9; D gene: TRBD1; J gene: TRBJ1-1; CDR3 protein: CASSSLDRDQNTEAFF
CDR3 length: 15; V gene: TRBV6-1; D gene: .; J gene: TRBJ1-6; CDR3 protein: CASSEAWGADSPLHF
CDR3 length: 14; V gene: TRBV7-2; D gene: TRBD1; J gene: TRBJ1-1; CDR3 protein: CASSSPGGWTEAFF
CDR3 length: 14; V gene: TRBV19; D gene: .; J gene: TRBJ2-1; CDR3 protein: CASKMHHSYNEQFF
CDR3 length: 15; V gene: TRBV3-1; D gene: .; J gene: TRBJ2-2; CDR3 protein: CASSQELRGAGELFF
CDR3 length: 12; V gene: TRBV6-5; D gene: .; J gene: TRBJ2-7; CDR3 protein: CASSPGPESTYF
CDR3 length: 16; V gene: TRBV14; D gene: TRBD1; J gene: TRBJ2-7; CDR3 protein: CASSQRIGTGKNEQYF
CDR3 length: 12; V gene: TRBV27; D gene: .; J gene: TRBJ2-7; CDR3 protein: CASSFPLGEQYF
CDR3 length: 16; V gene: TRBV4-2; D gene: TRBD2; J gene: TRBJ2-7; CDR3 protein: CASSQLASGASYEQYF
CDR3 length: 12; V gene: TRBV28; D gene: TRBD1; J gene: TRBJ1-2; CDR3 protein: CASTLQGLGYTF
CDR3 length: 12; V gene: TRBV20-1; D gene: .; J gene: TRBJ2-7; CDR3 protein: CSGKGAGYEQYF
CDR3 length: 14; V gene: TRBV6-2/TRBV6-3; D gene: TRBD1; J gene: TRBJ1-2; CDR3 protein: CASSLGQARYGYTF
CDR3 length: 15; V gene: TRBV10-2; D gene: .; J gene: TRBJ1-2; CDR3 protein: CAIHPLTGNNYGYTF
CDR3 length: 16; V gene: TRBV6-1; D gene: TRBD1; J gene: TRBJ1-3; CDR3 protein: CASTSRGTGTVNTIYF
CDR3 length: 14; V gene: TRBV7-2; D gene: .; J gene: TRBJ1-1; CDR3 protein: CASTSAVMNTEAFF
CDR3 length: 15; V gene: TRBV11-2; D gene: .; J gene: TRBJ2-2; CDR3 protein: CASRAGTKNTGELFF
CDR3 length: 13; V gene: TRBV6-5; D gene: .; J gene: TRBJ2-7; CDR3 protein: CASSYRAFYDQYF
CDR3 length: 13; V gene: TRBV29-1; D gene: .; J gene: TRBJ1-1; CDR3 protein: CSGGVGMNTEAFF
CDR3 length: 14; V gene: TRBV6-5; D gene: .; J gene: TRBJ2-7; CDR3 protein: CASSYGRGLHEQYF
CDR3 length: 17; V gene: TRBV24-1; D gene: TRBD1; J gene: TRBJ2-2; CDR3 protein: CATSDPGTGGRTGELFF
CDR3 length: 14; V gene: TRBV5-1; D gene: .; J gene: TRBJ2-7; CDR3 protein: CASNRDGLSYEQYF
CDR3 length: 14; V gene: TRBV12-3/TRBV12-4; D gene: TRBD1; J gene: TRBJ1-2; CDR3 protein: CASSFSGGDYGYTF
CDR3 length: 14; V gene: TRBV20-1; D gene: .; J gene: TRBJ1-2; CDR3 protein: CSARQTVTNYGYTF